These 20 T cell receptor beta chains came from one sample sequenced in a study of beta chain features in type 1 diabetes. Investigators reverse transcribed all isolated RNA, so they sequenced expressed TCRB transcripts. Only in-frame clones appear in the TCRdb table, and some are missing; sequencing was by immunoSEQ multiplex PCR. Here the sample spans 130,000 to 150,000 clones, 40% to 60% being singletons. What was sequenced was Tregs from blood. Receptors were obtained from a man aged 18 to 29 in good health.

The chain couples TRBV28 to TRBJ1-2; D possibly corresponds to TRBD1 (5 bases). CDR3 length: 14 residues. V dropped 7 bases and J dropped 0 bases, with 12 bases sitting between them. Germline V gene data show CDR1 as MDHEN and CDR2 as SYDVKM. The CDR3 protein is CASTRGSTNYGYTF. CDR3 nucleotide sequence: TGTGCCAGCACCCGGGGGTCGACTAACTATGGCTACACCTTC.

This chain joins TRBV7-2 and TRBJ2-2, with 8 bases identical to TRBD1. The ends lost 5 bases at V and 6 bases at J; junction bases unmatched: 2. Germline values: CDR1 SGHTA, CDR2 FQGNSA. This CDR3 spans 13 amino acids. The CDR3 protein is CASSRTGPGELFF. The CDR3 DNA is TGTGCCAGCAGCAGGACAGGGCCCGGGGAGCTGTTTTTT.

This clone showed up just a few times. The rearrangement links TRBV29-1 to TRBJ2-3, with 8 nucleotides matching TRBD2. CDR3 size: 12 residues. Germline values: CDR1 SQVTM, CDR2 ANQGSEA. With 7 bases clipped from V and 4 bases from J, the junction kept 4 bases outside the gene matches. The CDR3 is CSGREGSDTQYF. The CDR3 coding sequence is TGCAGCGGTCGGGAGGGCTCAGATACGCAGTATTTT.

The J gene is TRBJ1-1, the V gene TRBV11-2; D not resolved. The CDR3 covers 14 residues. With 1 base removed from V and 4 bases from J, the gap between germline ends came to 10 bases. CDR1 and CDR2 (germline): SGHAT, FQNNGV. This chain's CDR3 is CASSLAHGGTEAFF. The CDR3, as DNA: TGTGCCAGCAGCTTAGCTCACGGAGGCACTGAAGCTTTCTTT. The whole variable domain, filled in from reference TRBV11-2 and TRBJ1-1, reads EAGVAQSPRYKIIEKRQSVAFWCNPISGHATLYWYQQILGQGPKLLIQFQNNGVVDDSQLPKDRFSAERLKGVDSTLKIQPAKLEDSAVYLCASSLAHGGTEAFFGQGTRLTVV.

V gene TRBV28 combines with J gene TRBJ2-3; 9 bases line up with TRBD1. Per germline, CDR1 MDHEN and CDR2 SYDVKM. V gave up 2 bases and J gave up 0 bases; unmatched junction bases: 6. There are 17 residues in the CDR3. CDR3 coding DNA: TGTGCCAGCAGTTTAATTCCCGGGACAGGGAGCACAGATACGCAGTATTTT. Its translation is CASSLIPGTGSTDTQYF.

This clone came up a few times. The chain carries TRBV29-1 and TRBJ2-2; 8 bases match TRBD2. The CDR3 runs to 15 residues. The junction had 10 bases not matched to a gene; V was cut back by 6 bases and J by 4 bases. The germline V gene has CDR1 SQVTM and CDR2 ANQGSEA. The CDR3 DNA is TGCAGCGTGCCGGCGGTAGCGGGACCCACCGGGGAGCTGTTTTTT. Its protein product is CSVPAVAGPTGELFF.

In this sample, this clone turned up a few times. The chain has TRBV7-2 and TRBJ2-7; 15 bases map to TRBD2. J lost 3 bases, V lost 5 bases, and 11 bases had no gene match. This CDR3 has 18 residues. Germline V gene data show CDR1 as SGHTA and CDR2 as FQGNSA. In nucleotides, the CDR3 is TGTGCCAGCAGCACGGGGGGGACTAGCGGGAGGAACATCTACGAGCAGTACTTC. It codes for CASSTGGTSGRNIYEQYF.

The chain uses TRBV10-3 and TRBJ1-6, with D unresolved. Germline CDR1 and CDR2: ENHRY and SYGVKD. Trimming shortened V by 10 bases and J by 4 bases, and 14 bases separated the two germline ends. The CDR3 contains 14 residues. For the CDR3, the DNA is TGTGCCACCTCCCGAGAACGATATAATTCACCCCTCCACTTT. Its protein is CATSRERYNSPLHF.

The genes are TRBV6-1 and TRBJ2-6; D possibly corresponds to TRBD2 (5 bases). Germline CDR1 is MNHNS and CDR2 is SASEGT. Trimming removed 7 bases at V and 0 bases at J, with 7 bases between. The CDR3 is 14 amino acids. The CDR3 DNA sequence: TGTGCCAGCATCCGGGGCTCTGGGGCCAACGTCCTGACTTTC. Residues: CASIRGSGANVLTF.

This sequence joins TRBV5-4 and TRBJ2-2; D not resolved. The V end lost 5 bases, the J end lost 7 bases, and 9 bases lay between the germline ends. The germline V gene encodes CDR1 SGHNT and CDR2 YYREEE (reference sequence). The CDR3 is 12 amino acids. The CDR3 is CASSPGSGELFF. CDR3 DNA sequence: TGTGCCAGCAGTCCTGGTAGCGGGGAGCTGTTTTTT.

The CDR3: CASRDGRHYGYTF. CDR3 nucleotide sequence: TGTGCCAGCAGGGACGGGAGACACTATGGCTACACCTTC. The rearrangement joins TRBV6-5 to TRBJ1-2; D not certain. Trimming took 6 bases from V and 3 from J, leaving 11 bases between them. The CDR3 contains 13 residues. Germline-derived CDR1 and CDR2 are MNHEY and SVGAGI.

CDR3 nucleotides: TGTGCCAGCAGCTTCGAACTAGCGGCCGCGAACACCGGGGAGCTGTTTTTT. This gives the protein CASSFELAAANTGELFF. This chain connects TRBV11-2 to TRBJ2-2; 8 bases align to TRBD2. CDR3 length: 17 amino acids. Per germline, CDR1 SGHAT and CDR2 FQNNGV. Trimming removed 3 bases from V and 0 bases from J; junction bases left unmatched: 6.

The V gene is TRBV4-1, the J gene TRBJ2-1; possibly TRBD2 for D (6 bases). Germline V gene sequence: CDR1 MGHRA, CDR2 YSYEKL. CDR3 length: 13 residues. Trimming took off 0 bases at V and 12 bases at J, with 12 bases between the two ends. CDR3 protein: CASSQEPGGGQFF. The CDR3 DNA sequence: TGCGCCAGCAGCCAAGAGCCCGGGGGAGGGCAGTTCTTC.

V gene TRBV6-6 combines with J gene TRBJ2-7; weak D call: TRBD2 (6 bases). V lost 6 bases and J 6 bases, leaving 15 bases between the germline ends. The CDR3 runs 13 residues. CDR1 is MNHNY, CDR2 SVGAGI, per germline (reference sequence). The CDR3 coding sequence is TGTGCCAGCAGGCAGGAGGGAAGGGGCGAGCAGTACTTC. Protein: CASRQEGRGEQYF.

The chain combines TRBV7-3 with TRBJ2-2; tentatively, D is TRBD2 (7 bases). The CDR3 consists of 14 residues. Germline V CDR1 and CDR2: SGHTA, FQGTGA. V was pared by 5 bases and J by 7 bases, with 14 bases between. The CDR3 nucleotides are TGTGCCAGCAGCCTGGGGGGGGGCCTCGGGGAGCTGTTTTTT. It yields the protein CASSLGGGLGELFF.

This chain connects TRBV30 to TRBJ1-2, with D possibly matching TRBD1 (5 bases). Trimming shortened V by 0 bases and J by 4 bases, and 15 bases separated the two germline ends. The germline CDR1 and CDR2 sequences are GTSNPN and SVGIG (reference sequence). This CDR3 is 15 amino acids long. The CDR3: CAWSVPRVRSYGYTF. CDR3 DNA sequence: TGTGCCTGGAGTGTACCCAGGGTTCGGAGCTATGGCTACACCTTC.

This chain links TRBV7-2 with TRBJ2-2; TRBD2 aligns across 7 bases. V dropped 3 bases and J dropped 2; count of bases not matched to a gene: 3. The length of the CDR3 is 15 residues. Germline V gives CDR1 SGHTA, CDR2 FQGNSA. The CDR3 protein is CASSFGTTNTGELFF. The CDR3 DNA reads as TGTGCCAGCAGCTTTGGGACTACTAACACCGGGGAGCTGTTTTTT.

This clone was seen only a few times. CDR3: CASRSTAGGLNNEQFF. The CDR3 DNA follows: TGTGCCAGCAGATCAACGGCGGGGGGCCTAAACAATGAGCAGTTCTTC. The rearrangement joins TRBV7-8 to TRBJ2-1; 8 bases agree with TRBD2. Per germline, CDR1 SGHVS and CDR2 FQNEAQ. The CDR3 is 16 residues long. V trimming: 6 bases; J trimming: 5 bases; junction bases outside the gene matches: 12.

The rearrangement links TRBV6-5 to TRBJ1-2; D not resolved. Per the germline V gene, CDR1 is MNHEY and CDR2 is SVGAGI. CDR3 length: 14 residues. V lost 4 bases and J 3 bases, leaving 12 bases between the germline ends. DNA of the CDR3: TGTGCCAGCAGTTCCCCGAGGAAGTACTATGGCTACACCTTC. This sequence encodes CASSSPRKYYGYTF.

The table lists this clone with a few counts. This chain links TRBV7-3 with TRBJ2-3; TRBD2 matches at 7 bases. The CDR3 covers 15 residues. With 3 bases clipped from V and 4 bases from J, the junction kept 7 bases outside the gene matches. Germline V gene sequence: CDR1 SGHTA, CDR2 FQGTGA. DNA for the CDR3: TGTGCCAGCAGCTTCACCGGGACTACAGCAGATACGCAGTATTTT. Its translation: CASSFTGTTADTQYF. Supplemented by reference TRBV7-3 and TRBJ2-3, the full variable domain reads GAGVSQTPSNKVTEKGKYVELRCDPISGHTALYWYRQSLGQGPEFLIYFQGTGAADDSGLPNDRFFAVRPEGSVSTLKIQRTERGDSAVYLCASSFTGTTADTQYFGPGTRLTVL.